This T cell receptor beta chain was captured in a study of shared clonotypes between healthy human individuals. Germline values: CDR1 MGHRA, CDR2 YSYEKL. The CDR3 runs 14 residues. With V trimmed by 3 bases and J by 5 bases, 6 bases remained unmatched. Several immunoSEQ 96-well plates shared each subset's DNA, each plate a replicate. The quantity of DNA used in unsorted PBMC replicate PCRs was 300 ng, corresponding to tens of thousands of T cell genomes. Original analysis: As immunoSEQ supplied junction-only sequences (without quality scores), filtering differed. Generated by immunoSEQ multiplex PCR, the TCRdb table keeps only in-frame clones and is missing some. The V and J calls and clone size were taken over from that table, and D and trimming were inferred from the DNA. The sample carries about 520,000 clones, approximately 80% recorded once. The donor population consisted of healthy HIV-negative adults with no recent acute infections or vaccinations.

This TCR came from a woman between 40 and 50 years old in good health. Some clones in this sample may be carry-over from other donors' samples. Sequenced input: PBMCs. The chain recombines TRBV4-1 with TRBJ2-7; 8 nucleotides align to TRBD1. The CDR3, as DNA: TGCGCCAGCAGCCATCGGACAGGGAGGCACGAGCAGTACTTC. It codes for CASSHRTGRHEQYF.